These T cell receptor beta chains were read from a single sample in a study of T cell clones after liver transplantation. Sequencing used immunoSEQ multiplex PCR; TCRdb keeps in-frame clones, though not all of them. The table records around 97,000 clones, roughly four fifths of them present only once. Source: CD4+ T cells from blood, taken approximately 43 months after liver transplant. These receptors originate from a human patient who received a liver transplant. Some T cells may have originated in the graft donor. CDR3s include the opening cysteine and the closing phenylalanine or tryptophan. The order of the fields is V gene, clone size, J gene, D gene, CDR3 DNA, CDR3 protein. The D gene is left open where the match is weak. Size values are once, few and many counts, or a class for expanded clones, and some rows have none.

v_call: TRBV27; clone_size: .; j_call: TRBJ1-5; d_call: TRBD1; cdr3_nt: TGTGCCAGCAGTTTAGGAGGGGGCAGGGTTCAGCCCCAGCATTTT; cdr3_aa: CASSLGGGRVQPQHF
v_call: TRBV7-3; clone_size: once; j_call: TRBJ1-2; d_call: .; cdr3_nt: TGTGCCAGCAGCTTAAATGCGGTAGCTAACTATGGCTACACCTTC; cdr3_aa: CASSLNAVANYGYTF
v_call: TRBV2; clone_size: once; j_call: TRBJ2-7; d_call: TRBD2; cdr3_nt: TGTGCCAGCATTTTTCAGCGGGAGGGCGAGCAGTACTTC; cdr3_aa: CASIFQREGEQYF
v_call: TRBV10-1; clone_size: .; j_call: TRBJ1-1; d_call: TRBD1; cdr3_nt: TGCGCCAGCAAACAGGGGGTGAACACTGAAGCTTTCTTT; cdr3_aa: CASKQGVNTEAFF
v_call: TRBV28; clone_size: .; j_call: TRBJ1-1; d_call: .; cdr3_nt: TGTGCCAGCAGTTCTAGACCCACTGAAGCTTTCTTT; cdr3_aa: CASSSRPTEAFF
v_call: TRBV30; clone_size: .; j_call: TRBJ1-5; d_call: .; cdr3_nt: TGTGCCTGGAGGGAGGGGGGTGGTCAGCCCCAGCATTTT; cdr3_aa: CAWREGGGQPQHF
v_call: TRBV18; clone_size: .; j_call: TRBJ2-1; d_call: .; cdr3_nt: TGTGCCAGCTCACCAACGAACACTTACAATGAGCAGTTCTTC; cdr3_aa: CASSPTNTYNEQFF
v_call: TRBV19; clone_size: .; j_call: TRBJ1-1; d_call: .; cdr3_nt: TGTGCCAGTAGTATAGCACATAGCACTGAAGCTTTCTTT; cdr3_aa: CASSIAHSTEAFF
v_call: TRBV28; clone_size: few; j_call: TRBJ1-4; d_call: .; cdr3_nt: TGTGCCAGCGCCCTACCGGGACTCGGGGAAAAACTGTTTTTT; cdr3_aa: CASALPGLGEKLFF
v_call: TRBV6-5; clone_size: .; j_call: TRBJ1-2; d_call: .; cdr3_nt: TGTGCCAGCAGGGAGAACTATGGCTACACCTTC; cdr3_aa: CASRENYGYTF
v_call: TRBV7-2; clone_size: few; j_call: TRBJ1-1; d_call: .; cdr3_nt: TGTGCCAGCAGCTTTGTTAGTGGACCAAGGAACACTGAAGCTTTCTTT; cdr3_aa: CASSFVSGPRNTEAFF
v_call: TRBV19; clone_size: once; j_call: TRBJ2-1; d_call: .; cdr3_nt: TGTGCCAGTACGCATGCCATAACAGCACCTATGGATTACAATGAGCAGTTCTTC; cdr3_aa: CASTHAITAPMDYNEQFF
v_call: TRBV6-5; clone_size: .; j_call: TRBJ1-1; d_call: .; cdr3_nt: TGTGCCAGCAGTTACTCGAACCCGCAGGGGAACACTGAAGCTTTCTTT; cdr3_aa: CASSYSNPQGNTEAFF
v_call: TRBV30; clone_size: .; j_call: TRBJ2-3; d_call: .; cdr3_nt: TGTGCCCGGAGTACGGGAATCGGCACAGATACGCAGTATTTT; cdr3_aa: CARSTGIGTDTQYF
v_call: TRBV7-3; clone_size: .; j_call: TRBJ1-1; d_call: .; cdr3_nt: TGTGCCAGCAGCTTATCAGGGGTCGGGGAAGCTTTCTTT; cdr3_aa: CASSLSGVGEAFF
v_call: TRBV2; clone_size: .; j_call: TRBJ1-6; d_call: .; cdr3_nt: TGTGCCAGCAGTGACAGGGAGAATTCACCCCTCCACTTT; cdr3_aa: CASSDRENSPLHF
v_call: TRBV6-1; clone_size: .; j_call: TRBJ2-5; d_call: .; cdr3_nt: TGTGCCAGCAGTGCCGCACCTATTAGTGAGGGGCGAGAGACCCAGTACTTC; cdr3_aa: CASSAAPISEGRETQYF
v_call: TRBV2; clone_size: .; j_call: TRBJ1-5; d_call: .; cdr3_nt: TGTGCCAGCAGTAACAGGGTTTTGCAGCCCCAGCATTTT; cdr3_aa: CASSNRVLQPQHF
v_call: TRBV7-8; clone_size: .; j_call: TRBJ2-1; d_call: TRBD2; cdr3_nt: TGTGCCAGCAGCTTAGCGTGGGGGGCTAGCGGGAGAGATGAGCAGTTCTTC; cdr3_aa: CASSLAWGASGRDEQFF
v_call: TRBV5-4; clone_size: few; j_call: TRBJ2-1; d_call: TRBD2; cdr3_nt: TGTGCCAGCGGTATGCCGGGGGGTCGGGATGAGCAGTTCTTC; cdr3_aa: CASGMPGGRDEQFF
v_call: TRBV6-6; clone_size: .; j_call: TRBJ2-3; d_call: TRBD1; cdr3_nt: TGTGCCAGCAGTCCCGGGACAGGAACCACGCAGTATTTT; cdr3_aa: CASSPGTGTTQYF
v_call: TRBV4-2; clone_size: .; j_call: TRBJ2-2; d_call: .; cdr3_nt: TGTGCCAGCAGCCACCGACAGGACGCGAACACCGGGGAGCTGTTTTTT; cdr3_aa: CASSHRQDANTGELFF
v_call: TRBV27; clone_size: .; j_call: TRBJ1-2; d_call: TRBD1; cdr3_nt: TGTGCCAGCAGTTCCGGACAGGGGTCCCCTCGTGGCTACACCTTC; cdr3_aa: CASSSGQGSPRGYTF
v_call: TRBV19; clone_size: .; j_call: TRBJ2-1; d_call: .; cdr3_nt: TGTGCCAGTAGTATCGGCGGGATTGAGCAGTTCTTC; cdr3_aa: CASSIGGIEQFF
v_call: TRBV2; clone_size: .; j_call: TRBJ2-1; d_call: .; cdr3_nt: TGTGCCAGCAGTGATTTGACAGGTTTAAGTTCGGGGCAGTTCTTC; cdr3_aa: CASSDLTGLSSGQFF
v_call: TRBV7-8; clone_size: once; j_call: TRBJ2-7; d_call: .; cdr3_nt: TGTGCCAGCAGTCTACGACCGGGGGCCCTCTCCTACGAGCAGTACTTC; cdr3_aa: CASSLRPGALSYEQYF
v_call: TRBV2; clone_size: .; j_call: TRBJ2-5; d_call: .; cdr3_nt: TGTGCCAGCGTTTCAACAGGGGAGGCCCAGTACTTC; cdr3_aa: CASVSTGEAQYF
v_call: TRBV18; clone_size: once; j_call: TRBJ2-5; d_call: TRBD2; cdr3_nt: TGTGCCAGCTCACTAGCGGGCGGAATGGGAGAGACCCAGTACTTC; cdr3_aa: CASSLAGGMGETQYF